This TCR beta chain appears in the sequencing data of a study of cytomegalovirus exposure and HLA in healthy donors. Worth noting for this clone: The sample contains more than one DNA sequence encoding this CDR3.

The CDR3 extends over 20 amino acids. Germline V gene data show CDR1 as SQVTM and CDR2 as ANQGSEA. Losses at the gene ends were 6 bases for V and 0 bases for J; bases not matched to a gene: 17. Amplification used 60 Vbeta primers and 13 Jbeta primers. Data came from immunoSEQ multiplex PCR; TCRdb stores just in-frame clones and leaves some out. Of approximately 74,000 clones listed, around 78% were seen once; the top ten hold about 8.8%. V usage is TRBV29-1 and J usage is TRBJ2-1; 13 nucleotides line up with TRBD2. The sample consisted of PBMCs. The origin of this receptor is a man aged 35-49 years in good health and CMV-seronegative. CDR3 DNA: TGCAGCGTCCAAGGACTAGCGGGAGTTGGGGGAAAAAGCTCCTACAATGAGCAGTTCTTC. Encoded protein: CSVQGLAGVGGKSSYNEQFF.